This note documents a single T cell receptor (beta chain) sequence. This sample was taken from a study of brain T cells in children with intractable seizures. Sequencing was limited to surgery cases with top T cell transcript signatures in brain tissue. The repertoire was sequenced with immunoSEQ multiplex PCR; TCRdb's copy has only in-frame clones and lacks some. The sample lists 7,500 to 8,000 clones; approximately 73% were seen once. The J segment lost 7 bases and the V segment lost 0 bases, leaving 8 bases of the junction unmatched. Germline V gives CDR1 GTSNPN, CDR2 SVGIG (reference sequence). The CDR3 runs to 14 residues.

The receptor comes from a boy under three years old with tuberous sclerosis and intractable seizures. The sample was resected brain tissue, taken at surgery. The chain has TRBV30 and TRBJ1-1; 7 nucleotides agree with TRBD1. In DNA form, the CDR3 reads TGTGCCTGGAGTGTCGGGACAGCCCAATTTGAAGCTTTCTTT. Amino acids: CAWSVGTAQFEAFF. Together with reference TRBV30 and TRBJ1-1, the CDR3 gives the full variable domain: SQTIHQWPATLVQPVGSPLSLECTVEGTSNPNLYWYRQAAGRGLQLLFYSVGIGQISSEVPQNLSASRPQDRQFILSSKKLLLSDSGFYLCAWSVGTAQFEAFFGQGTRLTVV.